The 27 T cell receptor beta chains reported below all come from one sample, sequenced in a study of early T cells in non-severe SARS-CoV-2 infection. TCRdb redid the calling of the 5' RACE reads with MiXCR, one entry per CDR3 protein. The sample carries tens of thousands of distinct CDR3 sequences, roughly 13% recorded once. Sequencing used whole blood. These receptors came from an adult who was a healthcare worker with PCR-confirmed SARS-CoV-2 infection or an uninfected control (not recorded which).

This clonotype was counted many times. This rearrangement joins TRBV10-1 to TRBJ2-5, with 8 bases lining up with TRBD2. With 0 bases clipped from V and 2 bases from J, the junction kept 11 bases outside the gene matches. The CDR3 sequence is 18 residues long. Germline CDR1 and CDR2: WNHNN and SYGVQD (reference sequence). The CDR3 region is CASSESSVTGGPQETQYF. CDR3 nucleotide sequence: TGCGCCAGCAGTGAGTCGTCTGTCACGGGGGGGCCACAAGAGACCCAGTACTTC.

This clonotype came up many times. The chain links TRBV11-2 to TRBJ2-5, with D uncertain. Per the germline V gene, CDR1 is SGHAT and CDR2 is FQNNGV. The CDR3 runs 15 residues. Trimming removed 1 base from V and 2 bases from J, with 11 bases in between. CDR3 bases: TGTGCCAGCAGCTTAGGAGCGCAGACACAAGAGACCCAGTACTTC. Protein product: CASSLGAQTQETQYF.

Ten or more counts support this clonotype. The CDR3 ends on some other residue instead of the conserved phenylalanine or tryptophan, so this is likely a read error. The DNA is left out, because the CDR3 cannot be placed on it with certainty; the CDR3 is given as TCRdb lists it. This chain connects TRBV6-5 to TRBJ1-1; TRBD1 is the table's D call and was not checked against the DNA. The CDR3 spans 15 residues, counting both ends. Germline V gene sequence: CDR1 MNHEY, CDR2 SVGAGI. CDR3 region: CASSLMGTPGQGFSI.

This clonotype was seen only once. A much larger clone lies one base from this, so it may be a read error. The chain joins TRBV6-2 or TRBV6-3 to TRBJ2-4; D perhaps matches TRBD1 (5 bases). From germline, CDR1 is MNHEY and CDR2 SVGEGT. The CDR3 length is 12 residues. Written as DNA, the CDR3 is TGTGCCAGCAACGGGTGGGGCGGCATTCAGAACTTC. Its protein is CASNGWGGIQNF.

The gene calls are TRBV9 and TRBJ2-3; 9 bases line up with TRBD2. Per the germline V gene, CDR1 is SGDLS and CDR2 is YYNGEE. The CDR3 runs 14 residues. V lost 6 bases and J lost 6; bases outside the gene matches: 8. The CDR3 here is CASTQGLAKDTQYF. CDR3 nucleotides: TGTGCCAGCACCCAGGGACTAGCTAAGGATACGCAGTATTTT.

As for this clonotype: The junction and the germline gene differ at one end; a read error may be behind it. This chain connects TRBV7-7 to TRBJ2-7; 10 bases line up with TRBD2. This CDR3 spans 15 amino acids. Germline V gene data show CDR1 as SSHAT and CDR2 as FNYEAQ (reference sequence). The chain's CDR3 is CASSLAGGQSYEQYF. CDR3 bases: TGTGCTAGCAGCTTAGCGGGGGGTCAGTCCTACGAGCAGTACTTC.

V usage is TRBV5-1 and J usage is TRBJ2-7; possible D gene TRBD1, 5 bases. The V gene lost 0 bases and the J gene lost 4 bases, with 11 bases spanning the gap. The CDR3 runs to 14 residues. CDR1 and CDR2 (germline): SGHRS, YFSETQ. This chain's CDR3 is CASSLEQGSYEQYF. DNA for the CDR3: TGCGCCAGCAGCTTGGAGCAGGGATCATACGAGCAGTACTTC.

There are many counts of this clonotype. The J gene is TRBJ2-4, the V gene TRBV20-1; the match to TRBD2 covers 7 bases. This CDR3 region has 14 residues. Trimming took 4 bases from V and 3 from J; bases not matched to a gene: 6. The germline V gene encodes CDR1 DFQATT and CDR2 SNEGSKA (reference sequence). CDR3 residues: CSATTSVVKNIQYF. CDR3 in DNA: TGCAGTGCTACCACTAGCGTGGTCAAAAACATTCAGTACTTC.

This clonotype was observed at least ten times. This sequence joins TRBV6-5 and TRBJ1-6, with D hard to call. The V gene lost 0 bases and the J gene lost 0 bases, with 12 bases spanning the gap. The CDR3 consists of 18 residues. Germline V gene data show CDR1 as MNHEY and CDR2 as SVGAGI. The CDR3: CASSYSMVRSSYNSPLHF. CDR3 in DNA: TGTGCCAGCAGTTACTCGATGGTGCGGAGCTCCTATAATTCACCCCTCCACTTT.

The rearrangement links TRBV20-1 to TRBJ1-2; D uncertain. Trimming stripped 0 bases from V and 3 bases from J, with 14 bases between. CDR3 length: 15 amino acids. Germline loops: CDR1 DFQATT, CDR2 SNEGSKA (reference sequence). The CDR3 spells CSARDHIGVDYGYTF. The DNA of the CDR3 is TGCAGTGCTAGAGATCATATTGGGGTTGACTATGGCTACACCTTC.

This clonotype was seen many times. The chain combines TRBV27 with TRBJ2-3; 15 positions match TRBD2. The CDR3 consists of 19 residues. Germline CDR1 and CDR2: MNHEY and SMNVEV (reference sequence). With 6 bases clipped from V and 5 bases from J, the junction kept 15 bases outside the gene matches. Here the CDR3 DNA reads TGTGCCAGCAGCACTCGGACTAGCGGGGGGGCCAGGAGATTAGATACGCAGTATTTT. Translating gives CASSTRTSGGARRLDTQYF.

This clonotype was seen at least ten times. The chain recombines TRBV29-1 with TRBJ2-2, with 11 bases identical to TRBD2. Losses at the gene ends were 6 bases for V and 1 base for J; bases not matched to a gene: 10. The CDR3 contains 17 residues. From germline, CDR1 is SQVTM and CDR2 ANQGSEA. CDR3 residues: CSVAQKLAGGNTGELFF. CDR3 nucleotide sequence: TGCAGCGTCGCACAAAAGCTAGCGGGGGGGAACACCGGGGAGCTGTTTTTT.

This clonotype showed up many times. CDR3 loop: CASSGTGPYGYTF. CDR3 nucleotides: TGTGCCAGCAGCGGGACAGGGCCTTATGGCTACACCTTC. This chain links TRBV6-5 with TRBJ1-2; 9 nucleotides align to TRBD1. This CDR3 has 13 amino acids. Germline CDR1 MNHEY, CDR2 SVGAGI. V was pared by 6 bases and J by 5 bases, with 4 bases of the junction left unmatched.

This clonotype was recorded a few times. The chain links TRBV28 to TRBJ1-1, with a weak D call TRBD1 (6 bases). Germline V lookup: CDR1 MDHEN, CDR2 SYDVKM. The CDR3 runs 14 residues. V gave up 7 bases and J gave up 0 bases, with 12 bases separating them. CDR3: CASTPGALNTEAFF. The CDR3, as DNA: TGTGCCAGCACCCCAGGGGCGTTGAACACTGAAGCTTTCTTT.

In this sample, this clonotype turned up a few times. The V and J genes are TRBV7-6 and TRBJ2-1, with D possibly TRBD2 on 5 matching bases. This CDR3 region has 13 residues. Germline V lookup: CDR1 SGHVS, CDR2 FNYEAQ. The V and J ends lost 1 base and 9 bases respectively, with 10 bases between them. The CDR3 DNA reads TGTGCCAGCAGCTTAGGGGTAGCGCTTGAGCAGTTCTTC. Its protein product is CASSLGVALEQFF.

This rearrangement joins TRBV19 to TRBJ1-6, with D possibly TRBD1 on 6 matching bases. There are 15 residues in the CDR3. Trimming left V 5 bases short and J 4 bases short, with 12 bases between. The germline V gene has CDR1 LNHDA and CDR2 SQIVND (reference sequence). In DNA, the CDR3 is TGTGCCAGTAGTTCCTCCGGACAGTATAATTCACCCCTCCACTTT. Translation: CASSSSGQYNSPLHF.

This rearrangement joins TRBV5-1 to TRBJ1-1; tentatively, D is TRBD1 (5 bases). This CDR3 is 15 amino acids long. With 0 bases removed from V and 4 bases from J, the gap between germline ends came to 13 bases. The germline gives CDR1 SGHRS, CDR2 YFSETQ. The DNA of the CDR3 is TGCGCCAGCAGCTTGGATGGGGCGGTCGGCACTGAAGCTTTCTTT. It yields the protein CASSLDGAVGTEAFF. The full variable domain, in which reference TRBV5-1 and TRBJ1-1 provide the parts outside the CDR3, is KAGVTQTPRYLIKTRGQQVTLSCSPISGHRSVSWYQQTPGQGLQFLFEYFSETQRNKGNFPGRFSGRQFSNSRSEMNVSTLELGDSALYLCASSLDGAVGTEAFFGQGTRLTVV.

This clonotype has ten or more counts. J is TRBJ2-1 and V is TRBV7-9, with TRBD2 as a possible D gene (6 bases). Germline V gives CDR1 SEHNR, CDR2 FQNEAQ (reference sequence). This CDR3 contains 14 residues. With 3 bases removed from V and 4 bases from J, the gap between germline ends came to 10 bases. The CDR3 sequence: CASSLGLVYNEQFF. In nucleotides, the CDR3 is TGTGCCAGCAGCTTGGGACTGGTATACAATGAGCAGTTCTTC.

This clonotype showed up just a few times. The chain links TRBV7-2 to TRBJ2-3; no firm D call. Germline CDR1 reads SGHTA; CDR2 reads FQGNSA. The V and J ends lost 5 bases and 3 bases respectively, with 6 bases between them. The CDR3 runs 12 residues. The CDR3 nucleotides are TGTGCCAGCAGCACCACAACAGATACGCAGTATTTT. This sequence encodes CASSTTTDTQYF.

This clonotype was counted a few times. This rearrangement joins TRBV6-5 to TRBJ2-3; 9 positions agree with TRBD1. Germline V lookup: CDR1 MNHEY, CDR2 SVGAGI. The V segment lost 2 bases and the J segment 4 bases; nucleotides outside the gene matches: 4. The CDR3 spans 15 residues. CDR3 DNA sequence: TGTGCCAGCAGTTACCAAAGACAGGGGGCAGATACGCAGTATTTT. Its translation: CASSYQRQGADTQYF.

This clonotype has just a few counts. This chain connects TRBV12-3 or TRBV12-4 to TRBJ1-1; TRBD1 is a possible D gene (6 bases). Trimming left V 4 bases short and J 3 bases short, with 18 bases between. The CDR3 covers 16 residues. The CDR3: CASSYHTGQGHTEAFF. In DNA, the CDR3 is TGTGCCAGCAGTTACCATACGGGACAAGGGCACACTGAAGCTTTCTTT.

The sample holds a few counts of this clonotype. The rearrangement uses TRBV12-3 or TRBV12-4 and TRBJ2-5; possibly TRBD1 or TRBD2 for D (5 bases each). This CDR3 contains 14 residues. Trimming took off 8 bases at V and 1 base at J, with 14 bases between the two ends. The CDR3 nucleotides read TGTGCCAGCCGACCGGGACGCCTCCAAGAGACCCAGTACTTC. Protein: CASRPGRLQETQYF.

This clonotype was seen more than once but under ten times. V is TRBV7-8 and J is TRBJ2-3; D may match TRBD1 or TRBD2 (5 bases each). Per the germline V gene, CDR1 is SGHVS and CDR2 is FQNEAQ. V was cut by 5 bases and J by 3 bases, with 27 bases left in between. The CDR3 totals 19 residues. CDR3 bases: TGTGCCAGCAGCGCACTCCGGGGCCTCGTCTGGAGAGAAACAGATACGCAGTATTTT. Residues: CASSALRGLVWRETDTQYF.

The sample holds many counts of this clonotype. This sequence joins TRBV27 and TRBJ2-6; 9 positions match TRBD1. The CDR3 is 17 residues long. Germline V gives CDR1 MNHEY, CDR2 SMNVEV (reference sequence). V lost 4 bases, J lost 0 bases, and 4 bases stayed unmatched. The CDR3 reads CASSYRGPSSGANVLTF. CDR3 sequence (DNA): TGTGCCAGCAGTTACAGGGGGCCTAGCTCTGGGGCCAACGTCCTGACTTTC.

This chain links TRBV20-1 with TRBJ2-3, with 8 positions matching TRBD2. The germline V gene encodes CDR1 DFQATT and CDR2 SNEGSKA (reference sequence). The CDR3 consists of 15 residues. Losses at the gene ends were 1 base for V and 3 bases for J; bases not matched to a gene: 6. The CDR3 DNA sequence: TGCAGTGCTAGAGTTTACGGGGGGGATACAGATACGCAGTATTTT. The encoded protein is CSARVYGGDTDTQYF.

V usage is TRBV19 and J usage is TRBJ1-5; D is possibly TRBD1 (5 bases). Per the germline V gene, CDR1 is LNHDA and CDR2 is SQIVND (reference sequence). The CDR3 extends over 15 amino acids. V lost 3 bases, J lost 2 bases, and 11 bases lay in between. Here the CDR3 DNA reads TGTGCCAGTAGTATTCAGGACATGGGCAATCAGCCCCAGCATTTT. It is translated as CASSIQDMGNQPQHF.

This clonotype has ten or more counts. This chain links TRBV7-8 with TRBJ2-1; D assignment may be TRBD1 or TRBD2 (5 bases each). The germline V and J ends were trimmed by 4 bases and 3 bases, with 13 bases remaining between them. CDR1 and CDR2 from the germline V gene are SGHVS and FQNEAQ. This CDR3 region has 15 residues. The CDR3 sequence is CASSSTGRSYNEQFF. The CDR3, as DNA: TGTGCCAGCAGCTCTACGGGACGGAGCTACAATGAGCAGTTCTTC. The whole variable domain, remainder taken from reference TRBV7-8 and TRBJ2-1, is GAGVSQSPRYKVAKRGQDVALRCDPISGHVSLFWYQQALGQGPEFLTYFQNEAQLDKSGLPSDRFFAERPEGSVSTLKIQRTQQEDSAVYLCASSSTGRSYNEQFFGPGTRLTVL.